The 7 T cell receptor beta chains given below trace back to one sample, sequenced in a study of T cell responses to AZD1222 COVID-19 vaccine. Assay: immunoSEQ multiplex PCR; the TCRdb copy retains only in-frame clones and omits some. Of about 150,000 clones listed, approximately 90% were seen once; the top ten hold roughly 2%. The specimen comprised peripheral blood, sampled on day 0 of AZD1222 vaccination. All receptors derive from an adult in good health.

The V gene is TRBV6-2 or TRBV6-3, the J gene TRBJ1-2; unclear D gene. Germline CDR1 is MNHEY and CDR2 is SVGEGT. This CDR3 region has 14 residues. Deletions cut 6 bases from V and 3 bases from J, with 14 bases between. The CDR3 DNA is TGTGCCAGCAGCCCAGACCAGGTTTACTATGGCTACACCTTC. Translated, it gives CASSPDQVYYGYTF.

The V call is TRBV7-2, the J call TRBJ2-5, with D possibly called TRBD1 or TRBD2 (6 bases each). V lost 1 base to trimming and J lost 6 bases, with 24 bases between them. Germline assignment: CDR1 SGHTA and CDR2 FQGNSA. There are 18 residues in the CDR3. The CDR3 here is CASSLEAFWGAGGKTQYF. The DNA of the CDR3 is TGTGCCAGCAGCTTAGAGGCGTTTTGGGGGGCCGGGGGAAAGACCCAGTACTTC.

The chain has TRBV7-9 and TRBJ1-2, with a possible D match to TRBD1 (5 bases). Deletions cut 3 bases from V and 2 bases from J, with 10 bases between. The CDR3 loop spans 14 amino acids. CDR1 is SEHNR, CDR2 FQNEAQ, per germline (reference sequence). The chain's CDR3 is CASSFPGGNYGYTF. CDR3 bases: TGTGCCAGCAGCTTCCCGGGGGGAAACTATGGCTACACCTTC.

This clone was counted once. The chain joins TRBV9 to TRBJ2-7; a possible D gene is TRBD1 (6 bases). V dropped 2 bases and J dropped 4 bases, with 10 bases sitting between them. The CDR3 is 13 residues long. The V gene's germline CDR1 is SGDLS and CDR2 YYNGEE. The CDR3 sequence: CASSVAQGYEQYF. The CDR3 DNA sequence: TGTGCCAGCAGCGTGGCACAGGGTTACGAGCAGTACTTC.

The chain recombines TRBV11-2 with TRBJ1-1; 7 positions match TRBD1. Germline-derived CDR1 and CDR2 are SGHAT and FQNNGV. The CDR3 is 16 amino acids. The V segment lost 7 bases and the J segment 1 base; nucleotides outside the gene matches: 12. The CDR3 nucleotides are TGTGCCAGCACCTCCGAGGGAGGGGGCGGGAACACTGAAGCTTTCTTT. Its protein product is CASTSEGGGGNTEAFF.

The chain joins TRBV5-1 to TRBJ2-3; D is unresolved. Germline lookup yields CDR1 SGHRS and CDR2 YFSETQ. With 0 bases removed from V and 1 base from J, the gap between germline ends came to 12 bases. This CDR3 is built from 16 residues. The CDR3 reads CASSLDFGRGTDTQYF. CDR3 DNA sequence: TGCGCCAGCAGCTTGGACTTTGGTCGGGGCACAGATACGCAGTATTTT.

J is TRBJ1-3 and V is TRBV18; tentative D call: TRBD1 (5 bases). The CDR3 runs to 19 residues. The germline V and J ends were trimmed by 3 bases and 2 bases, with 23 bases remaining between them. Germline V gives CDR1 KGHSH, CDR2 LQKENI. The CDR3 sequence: CASSPSGTPPQFAGNTIYF. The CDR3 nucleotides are TGTGCCAGCTCACCCTCAGGGACCCCACCCCAGTTTGCTGGAAACACCATATATTTT.